This T cell receptor beta chain was identified in a study of T cell changes during pregnancy in multiple sclerosis. The junction had 4 bases not matched to a gene; V was cut back by 3 bases and J by 6 bases. The CDR3 has 15 amino acids. The germline V gene has CDR1 MNHNS and CDR2 SASEGT. The table came from immunoSEQ multiplex PCR; TCRdb's copy has only in-frame clones and leaves some out. The profile covers 50,000 to 65,000 clones, with over 85% appearing a single time and 2.5% to 4% taken by the ten largest. This material consisted of CD8+ T cells from peripheral blood mononuclear cells, taken in the second trimester of pregnancy. The chain links TRBV6-1 to TRBJ2-3; 12 bases map to TRBD2. This clonotype originated in a female donor with multiple sclerosis, enrolled in a pregnancy study. CDR3 bases: TGTGCCAGCAGTGACCTAGCGGGAGGGGTGGATACGCAGTATTTT. It yields the protein CASSDLAGGVDTQYF.